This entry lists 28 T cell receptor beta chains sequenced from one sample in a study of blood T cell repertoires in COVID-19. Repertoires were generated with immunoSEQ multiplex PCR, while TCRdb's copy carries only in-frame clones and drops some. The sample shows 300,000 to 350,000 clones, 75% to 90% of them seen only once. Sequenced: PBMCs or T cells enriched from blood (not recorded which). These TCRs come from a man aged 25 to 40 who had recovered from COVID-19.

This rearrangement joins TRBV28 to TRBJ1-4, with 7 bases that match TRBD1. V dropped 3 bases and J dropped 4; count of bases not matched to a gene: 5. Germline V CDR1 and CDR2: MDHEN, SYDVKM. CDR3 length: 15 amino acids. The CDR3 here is CASSFLSGGNEKLFF. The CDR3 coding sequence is TGTGCCAGCAGTTTTTTGTCAGGGGGTAATGAAAAACTGTTTTTT.

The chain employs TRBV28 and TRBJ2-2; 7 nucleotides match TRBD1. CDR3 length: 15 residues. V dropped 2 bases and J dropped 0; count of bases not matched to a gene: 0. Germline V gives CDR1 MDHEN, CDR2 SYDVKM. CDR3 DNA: TGTGCCAGCAGTTTAGGACAGGCGAACACCGGGGAGCTGTTTTTT. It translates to CASSLGQANTGELFF.

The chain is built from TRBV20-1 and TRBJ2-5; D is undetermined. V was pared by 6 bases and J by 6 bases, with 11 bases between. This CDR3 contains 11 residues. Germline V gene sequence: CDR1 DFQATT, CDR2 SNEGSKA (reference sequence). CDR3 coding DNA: TGCAGTGCCGACTCCCCGCAGACCCAGTACTTC. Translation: CSADSPQTQYF.

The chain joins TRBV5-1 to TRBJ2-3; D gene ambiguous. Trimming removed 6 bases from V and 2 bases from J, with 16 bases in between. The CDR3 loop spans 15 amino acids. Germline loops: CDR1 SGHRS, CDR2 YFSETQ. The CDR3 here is CASMRASVITDTQYF. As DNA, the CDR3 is TGCGCCAGCATGAGAGCGTCGGTAATCACAGATACGCAGTATTTT.

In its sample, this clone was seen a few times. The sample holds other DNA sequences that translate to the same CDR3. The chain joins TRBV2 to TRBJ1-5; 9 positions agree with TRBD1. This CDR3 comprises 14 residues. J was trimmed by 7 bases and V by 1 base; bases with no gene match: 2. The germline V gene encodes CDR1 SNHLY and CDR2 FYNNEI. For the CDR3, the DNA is TGTGCCAGCAGTGAAGGACAGGGGGGCCAGCCCCAGCATTTT. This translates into CASSEGQGGQPQHF.

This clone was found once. CDR3 region: CAISLGTGSNQPQHF. The CDR3 nucleotides read TGTGCCATCAGTCTTGGGACAGGTAGCAATCAGCCCCAGCATTTT. The chain uses TRBV10-3 and TRBJ1-5; 8 nucleotides line up with TRBD1. Looked up from germline, CDR1 is ENHRY and CDR2 is SYGVKD. This CDR3 comprises 15 residues. V trimming: 5 bases; J trimming: 0 bases; junction bases outside the gene matches: 3.

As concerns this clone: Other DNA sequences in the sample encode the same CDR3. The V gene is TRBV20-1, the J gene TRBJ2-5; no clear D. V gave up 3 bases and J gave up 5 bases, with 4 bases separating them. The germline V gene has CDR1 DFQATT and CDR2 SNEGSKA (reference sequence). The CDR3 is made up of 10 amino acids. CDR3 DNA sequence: TGCAGTGCTAGGAGGGAGACCCAGTACTTC. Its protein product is CSARRETQYF.

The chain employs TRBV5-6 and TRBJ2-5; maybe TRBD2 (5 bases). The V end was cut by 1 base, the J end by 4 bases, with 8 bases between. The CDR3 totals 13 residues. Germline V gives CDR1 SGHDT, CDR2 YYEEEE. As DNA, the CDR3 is TGTGCCAGCAGCTTGAGAGGGCTAGAGACCCAGTACTTC. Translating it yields CASSLRGLETQYF.

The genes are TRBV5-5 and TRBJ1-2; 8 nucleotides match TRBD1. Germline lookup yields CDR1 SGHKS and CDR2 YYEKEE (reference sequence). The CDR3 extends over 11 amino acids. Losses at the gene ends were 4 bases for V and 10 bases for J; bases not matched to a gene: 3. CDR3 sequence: CASSNRGDYTF. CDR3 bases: TGTGCCAGCAGCAACAGGGGGGACTACACCTTC.

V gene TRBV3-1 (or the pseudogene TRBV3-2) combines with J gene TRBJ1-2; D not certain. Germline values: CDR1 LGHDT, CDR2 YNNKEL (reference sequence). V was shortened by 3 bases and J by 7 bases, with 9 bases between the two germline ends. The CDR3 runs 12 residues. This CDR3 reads CASSQREGGYTF. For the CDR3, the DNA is TGTGCCAGCAGCCAGCGGGAGGGTGGCTACACCTTC.

The CDR3, as DNA: TGTGCCAGCAGTAGCCTGTACTCCTACGAGCAGTACTTC. Its translation is CASSSLYSYEQYF. This chain links TRBV6-5 with TRBJ2-7; D unresolved. The CDR3 loop spans 13 amino acids. Germline V gene data show CDR1 as MNHEY and CDR2 as SVGAGI. With 5 bases removed from V and 0 bases from J, the gap between germline ends came to 8 bases.

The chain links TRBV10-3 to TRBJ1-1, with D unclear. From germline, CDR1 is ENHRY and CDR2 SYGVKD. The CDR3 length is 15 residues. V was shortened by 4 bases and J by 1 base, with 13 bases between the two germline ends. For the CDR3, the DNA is TGTGCCATCAGTGTACAGAGCTCGCAGAACACTGAAGCTTTCTTT. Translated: CAISVQSSQNTEAFF.

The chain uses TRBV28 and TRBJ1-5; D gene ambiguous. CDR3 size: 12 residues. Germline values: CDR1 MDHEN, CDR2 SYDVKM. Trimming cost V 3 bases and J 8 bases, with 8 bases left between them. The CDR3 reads CASSFRLEPQHF. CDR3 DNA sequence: TGTGCCAGCAGTTTCAGGTTGGAGCCCCAGCATTTT.

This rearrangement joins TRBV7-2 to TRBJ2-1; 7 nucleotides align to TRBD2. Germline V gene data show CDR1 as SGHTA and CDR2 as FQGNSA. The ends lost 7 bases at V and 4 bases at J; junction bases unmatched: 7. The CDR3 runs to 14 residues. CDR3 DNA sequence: TGTGCCAGCAAAACGGGACTACTATACAATGAGCAGTTCTTC. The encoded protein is CASKTGLLYNEQFF.

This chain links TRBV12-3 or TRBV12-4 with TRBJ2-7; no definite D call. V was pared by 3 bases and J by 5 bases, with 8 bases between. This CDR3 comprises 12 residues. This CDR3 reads CASSFLTDEQYF. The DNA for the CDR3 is TGTGCCAGCAGTTTTCTCACTGACGAGCAGTACTTC.

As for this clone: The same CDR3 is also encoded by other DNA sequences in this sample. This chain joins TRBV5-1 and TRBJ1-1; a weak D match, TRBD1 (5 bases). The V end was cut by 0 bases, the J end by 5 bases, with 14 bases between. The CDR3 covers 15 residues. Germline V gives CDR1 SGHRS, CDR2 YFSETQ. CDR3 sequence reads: CASSLEFQGGTEAFF. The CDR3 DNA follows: TGCGCCAGCAGCTTGGAATTCCAGGGTGGAACTGAAGCTTTCTTT.

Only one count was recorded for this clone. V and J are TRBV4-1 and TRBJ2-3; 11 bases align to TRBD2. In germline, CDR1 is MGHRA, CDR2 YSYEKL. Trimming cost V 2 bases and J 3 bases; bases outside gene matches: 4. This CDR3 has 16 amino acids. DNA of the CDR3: TGCGCCAGCAGCCAATTACTAGCGGGGGAGACAGATACGCAGTATTTT. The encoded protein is CASSQLLAGETDTQYF.

DNA for the CDR3: TGTGCCAGCTCGTCCATTCAGGGGGCCGAGCAGTACTTC. This translates into CASSSIQGAEQYF. The rearrangement links TRBV18 to TRBJ2-7; 8 bases match TRBD1. The junction had 7 bases not matched to a gene; V was cut back by 6 bases and J by 6 bases. This CDR3 comprises 13 residues. Germline values: CDR1 KGHSH, CDR2 LQKENI.

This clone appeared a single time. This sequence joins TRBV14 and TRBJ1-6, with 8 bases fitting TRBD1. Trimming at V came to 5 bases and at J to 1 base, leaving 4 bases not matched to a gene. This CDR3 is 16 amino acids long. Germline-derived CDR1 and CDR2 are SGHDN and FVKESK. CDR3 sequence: CASSKDRVSYNSPLHF. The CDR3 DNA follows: TGTGCCAGCAGCAAGGACAGGGTATCCTATAATTCACCCCTCCACTTT.

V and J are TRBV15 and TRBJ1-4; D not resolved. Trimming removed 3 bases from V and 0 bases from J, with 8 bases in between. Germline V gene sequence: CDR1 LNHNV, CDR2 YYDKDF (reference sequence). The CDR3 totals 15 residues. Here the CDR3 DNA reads TGTGCCACCAGCAGGAGGTCTGCAACTAATGAAAAACTGTTTTTT. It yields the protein CATSRRSATNEKLFF.

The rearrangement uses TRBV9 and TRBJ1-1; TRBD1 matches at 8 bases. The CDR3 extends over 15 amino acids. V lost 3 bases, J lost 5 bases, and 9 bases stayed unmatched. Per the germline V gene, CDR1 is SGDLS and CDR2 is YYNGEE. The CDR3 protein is CASSEGIQGGTEAFF. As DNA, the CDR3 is TGTGCCAGCAGCGAGGGGATACAGGGGGGGACTGAAGCTTTCTTT.

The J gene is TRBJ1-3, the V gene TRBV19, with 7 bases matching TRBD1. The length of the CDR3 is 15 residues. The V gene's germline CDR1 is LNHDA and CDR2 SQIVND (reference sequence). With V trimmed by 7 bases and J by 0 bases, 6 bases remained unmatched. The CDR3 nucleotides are TGTGCCAGTACGGGACAGCCGAGCTCTGGAAACACCATATATTTT. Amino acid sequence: CASTGQPSSGNTIYF.

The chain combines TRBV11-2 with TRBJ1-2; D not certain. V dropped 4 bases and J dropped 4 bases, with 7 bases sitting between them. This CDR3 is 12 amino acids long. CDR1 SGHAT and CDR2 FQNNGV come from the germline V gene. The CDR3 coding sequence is TGTGCCAGCAGCTCCCCATCCTATGGCTACACCTTC. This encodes CASSSPSYGYTF. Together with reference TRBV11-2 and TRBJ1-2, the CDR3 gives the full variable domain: EAGVAQSPRYKIIEKRQSVAFWCNPISGHATLYWYQQILGQGPKLLIQFQNNGVVDDSQLPKDRFSAERLKGVDSTLKIQPAKLEDSAVYLCASSSPSYGYTFGSGTRLTVV.

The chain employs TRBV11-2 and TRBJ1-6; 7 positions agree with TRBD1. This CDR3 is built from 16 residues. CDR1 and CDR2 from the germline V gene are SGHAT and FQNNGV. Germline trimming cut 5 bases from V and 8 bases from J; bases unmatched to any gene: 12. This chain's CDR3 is CASSGGTVLLDSPLHF. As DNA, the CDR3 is TGTGCCAGCAGCGGTGGGACAGTGCTGTTGGATTCACCCCTCCACTTT. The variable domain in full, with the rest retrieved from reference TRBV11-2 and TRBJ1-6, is EAGVAQSPRYKIIEKRQSVAFWCNPISGHATLYWYQQILGQGPKLLIQFQNNGVVDDSQLPKDRFSAERLKGVDSTLKIQPAKLEDSAVYLCASSGGTVLLDSPLHFGNGTRLTVT.

CDR3: CASSPRVTGTGELFF. The CDR3 nucleotides are TGTGCCAGCAGCCCCCGCGTGACAGGGACCGGGGAGCTGTTTTTT. This chain uses TRBV3-1 (or the pseudogene TRBV3-2) with TRBJ2-2; 7 bases agree with TRBD1. Trimming removed 4 bases from V and 5 bases from J; junction bases left unmatched: 7. Germline V gene lookup returns CDR1 LGHDT and CDR2 YNNKEL (reference sequence). The CDR3 is 15 residues long.

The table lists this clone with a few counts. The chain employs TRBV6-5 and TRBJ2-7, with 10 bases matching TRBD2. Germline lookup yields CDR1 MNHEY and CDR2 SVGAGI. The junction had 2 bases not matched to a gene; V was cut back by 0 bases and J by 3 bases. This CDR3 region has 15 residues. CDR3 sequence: CASSYSTSGYYEQYF. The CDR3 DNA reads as TGTGCCAGCAGTTACTCGACTAGCGGGTACTACGAGCAGTACTTC.

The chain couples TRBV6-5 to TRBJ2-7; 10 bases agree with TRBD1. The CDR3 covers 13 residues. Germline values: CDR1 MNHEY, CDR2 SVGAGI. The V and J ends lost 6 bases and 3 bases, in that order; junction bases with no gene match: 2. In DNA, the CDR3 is TGTGCCAGCAGCTGGACAGGGGGCTACGAGCAGTACTTC. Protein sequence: CASSWTGGYEQYF.

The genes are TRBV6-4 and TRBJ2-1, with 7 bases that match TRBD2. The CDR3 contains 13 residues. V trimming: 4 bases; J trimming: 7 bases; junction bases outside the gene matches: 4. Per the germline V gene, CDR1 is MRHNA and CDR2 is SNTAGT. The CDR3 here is CASSVLSGNEQFF. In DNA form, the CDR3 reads TGTGCCAGCAGTGTTCTTAGCGGGAATGAGCAGTTCTTC.